What follows describes a single T cell receptor beta chain. The clone's antigen remains unknown. Base qualities are not recorded, but no much larger clone differs from it by a single base. The germline V gene specifies MNHEY as CDR1 and SVGEGT as CDR2. Trimming at the junction amounts to 1 base on V and 8 bases on J, and the germline ends lie 10 bases apart. Taken from cysteine to phenylalanine, the CDR3 has 13 residues. Of the read, only the CDR3 DNA is kept; its 39 bases are in frame from base 1. The data derive from a study of Ad26.COV2.S vaccination and SARS-CoV-2 variants (TCRdb year 2021). Background on the whole study: Vaccine-arm donors came from COV1001, a multicentre, randomized, double-blind, placebo-controlled phase I-IIa trial of Ad26.COV2.S in healthy adults. Ad26.COV2.S was given intramuscularly at 5x10^10 or 1x10^11 viral particles, as a single shot or as two shots 56 days apart. TCRbeta repertoire sequencing served as the tool for gauging how specific and how broad the SARS-CoV-2-reactive T cell receptors were following Ad26.COV2.S vaccination. The TCR-sequenced set comprised approximately 30 samples: roughly 19 Ad26.COV2.S vaccine recipients, 5 placebo recipients and 8 SARS-CoV-2 convalescent individuals. Trial participants were randomized into five groups of five, in which low-dose or high-dose Ad26.COV2.S was given once or twice, or placebo was given on both occasions. Investigators remained blinded to trial group allocation during experiments and outcome assessment.

Broader findings and caveats from the paper: The authors noted that total T cell responses may have been underestimated by the TCR breadth and depth analyses. After vaccination, spike-specific CD8+ and CD4+ T cell responses were reported to show substantial breadth. Comparing responses between vaccine doses or regimens was not something the study was powered to do. Compared with placebo recipients, Ad26.COV2.S recipients showed higher spike-specific TCR breadth (P = 0.0014). Vaccine and placebo recipients had similar non-spike TCR breadth, a finding consistent with the vaccine containing only spike.

Explained via the paper, the treatment or condition label denotes: roughly 18 received Ad26.COV2.S at low or high dose, single or two shots; 5 received placebo; per-sample allocation not given. Repertoires of vaccine and placebo recipients were sequenced from samples taken on day 63 after the first injection. In Cohort 1b, 25 to 30 adults aged 18-55 years were enrolled at a single site in Boston, USA, between 29 July and 7 August 2020. Ad26.COV2.S consisted of a replication-incompetent adenovirus type 26 vector by which a prefusion-stabilized SARS-CoV-2 spike protein from the original Wuhan strain was expressed. The immunoSEQ Assay was the method used to sequence TCRbeta CDR3 regions. After extraction, genomic DNA underwent amplification by bias-controlled multiplex PCR, followed by high-throughput sequencing. From the authors' description of their analysis: To quantify the absolute abundance of every unique TCRbeta CDR3 region, sequences were collapsed and filtered. T cell fraction was estimated by normalizing TCRbeta template counts to usable DNA, which was measured by amplifying reference genes present in all nucleated cells. Repertoire TCRs were annotated as SARS-CoV-2-specific by exact matching of V gene, CDR3 amino acid sequence and J gene to a known reactive TCR set. MIRA supplied the reference SARS-CoV-2 TCR set, which was filtered for enrichment in COVID-19-positive ImmuneCODE repertoires so that public or cross-reactive TCRs were removed. Based on the MIRA antigens, annotated TCRs were further analysed at the level of specific ORF or position within ORF. Breadth was defined as annotated unique rearrangements over total unique productive rearrangements; depth was the summed frequency of those rearrangements. TCR breadth was compared between groups using two-sided Wilcoxon rank-sum tests. TCRdb provides this immuneACCESS table in a form limited to in-frame rearrangements. Some clones are lacking; in checked studies, under half of them reflect an unresolved V gene, and why the rest are absent is not known. V and J calls and clone size are copied from that table; D and trimming were computed from the DNA. The sample contains about 480,000 clones, roughly 87% of them found a single time. Around 13% of the sample comes from the top ten.

Sequenced material: peripheral blood, taken in a trial of Ad26.COV2.S vaccine versus placebo. The receptor chain draws on TRBV6-2 or TRBV6-3 and TRBJ2-3, with no confidently assigned D gene. The TCR sequence derives from a person aged 18-65 years who received the Ad26.COV2.S COVID-19 vaccine or a placebo. The DNA reads as follows: TGTGCCAGCAGTTACTACCGATCGACTACGCAGTATTTT. Its translation is CASSYYRSTTQYF.